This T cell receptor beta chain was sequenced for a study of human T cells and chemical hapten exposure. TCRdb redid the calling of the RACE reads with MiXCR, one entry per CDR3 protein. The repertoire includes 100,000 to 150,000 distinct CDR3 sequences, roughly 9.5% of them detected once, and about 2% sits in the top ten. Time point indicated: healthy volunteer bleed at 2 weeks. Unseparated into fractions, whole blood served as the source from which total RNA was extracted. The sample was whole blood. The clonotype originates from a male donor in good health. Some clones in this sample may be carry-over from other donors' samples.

The CDR3 sequence is CAWKGPNEKLFF. The CDR3 DNA reads TGTGCCTGGAAGGGGCCTAATGAAAAACTGTTTTTT. The V and J genes are TRBV30 and TRBJ1-4; a possible D gene is TRBD1 (5 bases). Germline CDR1 and CDR2: GTSNPN and SVGIG (reference sequence). V was trimmed by 4 bases and J by 3 bases, leaving 6 bases between them. The CDR3 has 12 residues.